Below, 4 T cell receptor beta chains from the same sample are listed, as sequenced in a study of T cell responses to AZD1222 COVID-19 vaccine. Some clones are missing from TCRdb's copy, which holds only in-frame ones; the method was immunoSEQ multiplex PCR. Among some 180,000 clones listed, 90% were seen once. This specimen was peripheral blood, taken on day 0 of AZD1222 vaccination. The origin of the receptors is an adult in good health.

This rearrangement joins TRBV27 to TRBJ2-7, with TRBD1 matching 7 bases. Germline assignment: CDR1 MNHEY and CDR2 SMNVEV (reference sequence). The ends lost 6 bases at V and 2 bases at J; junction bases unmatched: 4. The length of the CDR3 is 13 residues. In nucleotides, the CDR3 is TGTGCCAGCAGGCGACAGGGTCCCTACGAGCAGTACTTC. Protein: CASRRQGPYEQYF.

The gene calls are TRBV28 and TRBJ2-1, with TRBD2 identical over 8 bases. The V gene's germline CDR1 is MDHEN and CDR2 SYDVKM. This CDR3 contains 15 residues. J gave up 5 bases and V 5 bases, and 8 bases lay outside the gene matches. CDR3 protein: CASSPWGSGNNEQFF. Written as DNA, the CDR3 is TGTGCCAGCAGTCCTTGGGGTAGCGGGAACAATGAGCAGTTCTTC.

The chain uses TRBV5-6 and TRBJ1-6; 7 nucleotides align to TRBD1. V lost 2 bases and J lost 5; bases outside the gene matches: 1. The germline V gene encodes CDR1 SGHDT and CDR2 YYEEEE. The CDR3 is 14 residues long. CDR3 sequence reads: CASSLGTDNSPLHF. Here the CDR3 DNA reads TGTGCCAGCAGCTTAGGGACAGATAATTCACCCCTCCACTTT.

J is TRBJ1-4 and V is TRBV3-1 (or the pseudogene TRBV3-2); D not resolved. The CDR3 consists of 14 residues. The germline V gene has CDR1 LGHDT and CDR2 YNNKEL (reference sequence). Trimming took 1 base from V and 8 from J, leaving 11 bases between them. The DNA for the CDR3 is TGTGCCAGCAGCCAAGCAGCTTTGGCGGAAAAACTGTTTTTT. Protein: CASSQAALAEKLFF.